Listed here are 23 T cell receptor beta chains from one sample, sequenced in a study of blood T cell repertoires in COVID-19. Here immunoSEQ multiplex PCR was the method, and the copy in TCRdb shows in-frame clones only, minus some. The sample holds fewer than 200,000 clones, more than 80% seen once. The sample was peripheral blood. These receptors originate from a human donor in a cohort sampled during active COVID-19.

This rearrangement joins TRBV27 to TRBJ2-5; 7 bases map to TRBD2. With V trimmed by 4 bases and J by 5 bases, 7 bases remained unmatched. Germline CDR1 MNHEY, CDR2 SMNVEV (reference sequence). The CDR3 runs 14 residues. CDR3 DNA: TGTGCCAGCAGTTATGGGGGGGATACGGAGACCCAGTACTTC. As protein: CASSYGGDTETQYF.

The J gene is TRBJ2-7, the V gene TRBV4-1, with a tentative D call TRBD2 (6 bases). V lost 4 bases to trimming and J lost 6 bases, with 16 bases between them. Germline V CDR1 and CDR2: MGHRA, YSYEKL. This CDR3 region has 14 residues. The CDR3 region has the DNA TGCGCCAGCAGCCGGACACTACTAGCATCCGAGCAGTACTTC. This sequence encodes CASSRTLLASEQYF.

The chain carries TRBV5-1 and TRBJ1-1, with TRBD1 identical over 10 bases. Unmatched junction bases numbered 9, after V lost 4 bases and J lost 3 bases. CDR1 and CDR2 (germline): SGHRS, YFSETQ. CDR3 length: 16 amino acids. Here the CDR3 DNA reads TGCGCCAGCAGCGTAGAAGACAGGGGGCGGGACACTGAAGCTTTCTTT. Translated: CASSVEDRGRDTEAFF.

The rearrangement uses TRBV5-1 and TRBJ2-5, with 9 bases identical to TRBD2. Germline V gene sequence: CDR1 SGHRS, CDR2 YFSETQ. With V trimmed by 0 bases and J by 4 bases, 1 base remained unmatched. The CDR3 contains 14 residues. The CDR3 region is CASSLASGVETQYF. The DNA of the CDR3 is TGCGCCAGCAGCTTGGCTAGCGGGGTAGAGACCCAGTACTTC. Full variable domain (missing parts from reference TRBV5-1 and TRBJ2-5): KAGVTQTPRYLIKTRGQQVTLSCSPISGHRSVSWYQQTPGQGLQFLFEYFSETQRNKGNFPGRFSGRQFSNSRSEMNVSTLELGDSALYLCASSLASGVETQYFGPGTRLLVL.

The V call is TRBV7-3, the J call TRBJ2-5; 11 bases map to TRBD2. V lost 5 bases, J lost 2 bases, and 13 bases stayed unmatched. The CDR3 has 18 amino acids. Germline V gene sequence: CDR1 SGHTA, CDR2 FQGTGA. The DNA of the CDR3 is TGTGCCAGCAGCGTTCTGGGGCTAGCGGGGGGCCTACAAGAGACCCAGTACTTC. Translating it yields CASSVLGLAGGLQETQYF.

V is TRBV6-1 and J is TRBJ2-1; 11 bases map to TRBD2. This CDR3 has 17 residues. Germline loops: CDR1 MNHNS, CDR2 SASEGT. J lost 8 bases, V lost 2 bases, and 11 bases had no gene match. Written as DNA, the CDR3 is TGTGCCAGCAGTGAAAGGGCCCCTAGCGGGGGGCTTTATGAGCAGTTCTTC. It encodes CASSERAPSGGLYEQFF.

V is TRBV19 and J is TRBJ1-6; D ambiguous. Deletions cut 3 bases from V and 5 bases from J, with 8 bases between. The germline gives CDR1 LNHDA, CDR2 SQIVND (reference sequence). CDR3 length: 14 amino acids. CDR3 region: CASSMSSDNSPLHF. The CDR3 DNA reads as TGTGCCAGTAGTATGTCCAGCGATAATTCACCCCTCCACTTT.

This clone was recorded a few times. The chain carries TRBV12-3 or TRBV12-4 and TRBJ2-7, with D perhaps matching TRBD1 (5 bases). This CDR3 has 12 amino acids. Trimming pared 3 bases from V and 6 bases from J, leaving 9 bases between. CDR3 DNA: TGTGCCAGCAGTTTTAAAGGGGTCGAGCAGTACTTC. Its protein product is CASSFKGVEQYF.

The chain joins TRBV6-6 to TRBJ1-1; D is ambiguous. Trimming took 5 bases from V and 10 from J, leaving 14 bases between them. The CDR3 is made up of 12 amino acids. Germline V lookup: CDR1 MNHNY, CDR2 SVGAGI (reference sequence). The CDR3, as DNA: TGTGCCAGCAGTCCCACTCGAGCCGGAGCTTTCTTT. Amino acids: CASSPTRAGAFF.

The rearrangement uses TRBV2 and TRBJ1-1; 8 bases align to TRBD1. The junction had 4 bases not matched to a gene; V was cut back by 11 bases and J by 2 bases. CDR1 SNHLY and CDR2 FYNNEI come from the germline V gene. The CDR3 consists of 12 residues. The CDR3 sequence: CASQGGNTEAFF. In DNA form, the CDR3 reads TGTGCCTCACAGGGGGGTAACACTGAAGCTTTCTTT.

This sequence joins TRBV20-1 and TRBJ1-1, with TRBD1 identical over 10 bases. V lost 3 bases and J lost 3; bases outside the gene matches: 10. Germline values: CDR1 DFQATT, CDR2 SNEGSKA (reference sequence). This CDR3 is built from 16 residues. The CDR3, as DNA: TGCAGTGCTAGTCTAACCGGGACAGGGGTGGACACTGAAGCTTTCTTT. It codes for CSASLTGTGVDTEAFF.

This chain connects TRBV2 to TRBJ2-2, with 10 bases identical to TRBD2. Trimming removed 6 bases from V and 6 bases from J; junction bases left unmatched: 4. The germline V gene has CDR1 SNHLY and CDR2 FYNNEI. The CDR3 is 14 residues long. In DNA form, the CDR3 reads TGTGCCAGCAGGAGCGGGGGGGACGCCGGGGAGCTGTTTTTT. Protein product: CASRSGGDAGELFF.

V and J are TRBV19 and TRBJ1-1; no definite D call. Germline-derived CDR1 and CDR2 are LNHDA and SQIVND (reference sequence). The V end lost 4 bases, the J end lost 12 bases, and 12 bases lay between the germline ends. The CDR3 runs 11 residues. CDR3 region: CASSTTVSTFF. DNA of the CDR3: TGTGCCAGTAGTACTACAGTCTCTACTTTCTTT.

The J gene is TRBJ2-1, the V gene TRBV14, with 8 bases that match TRBD2. CDR3 size: 16 residues. J lost 8 bases, V lost 4 bases, and 13 bases had no gene match. The germline CDR1 and CDR2 sequences are SGHDN and FVKESK. The CDR3 DNA reads TGTGCCAGCAGCCGAGCCCGCGGGACTAGTTCCGATGAGCAGTTCTTC. Its translation is CASSRARGTSSDEQFF.

The genes are TRBV3-1 (or the pseudogene TRBV3-2) and TRBJ2-1, with TRBD1 as a possible D gene (5 bases). V was clipped by 0 bases and J by 13 bases, with 10 bases between them. There are 12 residues in the CDR3. Germline values: CDR1 LGHDT, CDR2 YNNKEL (reference sequence). In nucleotides, the CDR3 is TGTGCCAGCAGCCAAGATTGGGGCAGTCAGTTCTTC. It specifies CASSQDWGSQFF.

The chain carries TRBV5-1 and TRBJ1-2; D uncertain. CDR1 is SGHRS and CDR2 is YFSETQ in the germline V gene. V lost 0 bases and J lost 3, with 12 bases in between. The CDR3 consists of 15 residues. The CDR3 sequence: CASSLDPVGDYGYTF. CDR3 nucleotides: TGCGCCAGCAGCTTGGATCCTGTCGGGGACTATGGCTACACCTTC.

This chain joins TRBV19 and TRBJ2-7; 8 bases match TRBD1. The CDR3 is made up of 14 amino acids. Germline V gene sequence: CDR1 LNHDA, CDR2 SQIVND (reference sequence). With 5 bases clipped from V and 4 bases from J, the junction kept 7 bases outside the gene matches. CDR3 sequence: CASSPADREYEQYF. The CDR3 DNA sequence: TGTGCCAGTAGTCCCGCGGACAGGGAATACGAGCAGTACTTC.

This chain joins TRBV30 and TRBJ1-1, with TRBD1 as a possible D gene (6 bases). The CDR3 has 16 amino acids. Trimming took 4 bases from V and 0 from J, leaving 18 bases between them. Germline assignment: CDR1 GTSNPN and CDR2 SVGIG (reference sequence). CDR3 in amino acids: CAWIPTWGGLNTEAFF. CDR3 bases: TGTGCCTGGATCCCCACTTGGGGGGGGCTGAACACTGAAGCTTTCTTT. The full variable domain, with the rest looked up from reference TRBV30 and TRBJ1-1, is SQTIHQWPATLVQPVGSPLSLECTVEGTSNPNLYWYRQAAGRGLQLLFYSVGIGQISSEVPQNLSASRPQDRQFILSSKKLLLSDSGFYLCAWIPTWGGLNTEAFFGQGTRLTVV.

V usage is TRBV7-8 and J usage is TRBJ2-5; D gene unclear. Germline-derived CDR1 and CDR2 are SGHVS and FQNEAQ. V was pared by 4 bases and J by 4 bases, with 4 bases between. CDR3 size: 11 residues. The CDR3 DNA reads as TGTGCCAGCAGCTCGTTAGAGACCCAGTACTTC. Encoded protein: CASSSLETQYF.

The chain recombines TRBV6-5 with TRBJ1-4; TRBD1 is a possible D gene (5 bases). This CDR3 is built from 15 residues. The V end lost 2 bases, the J end lost 3 bases, and 10 bases lay between the germline ends. Per germline, CDR1 MNHEY and CDR2 SVGAGI. CDR3 sequence (DNA): TGTGCCAGCAGTTACGGGGGGAGTTCTAATGAAAAACTGTTTTTT. Protein sequence: CASSYGGSSNEKLFF.

V is TRBV9 and J is TRBJ2-7, with D possibly TRBD1 on 6 matching bases. CDR3 length: 14 amino acids. V lost 0 bases and J 3 bases, leaving 10 bases between the germline ends. CDR1 is SGDLS, CDR2 YYNGEE, per germline. The CDR3 nucleotides are TGTGCCAGCAGCGTAGATTCAGGGGACTACGAGCAGTACTTC. This sequence encodes CASSVDSGDYEQYF.

V is TRBV7-6 and J is TRBJ2-7, with D unresolved. The CDR3 sequence is 14 residues long. Trimming removed 1 base from V and 3 bases from J, with 10 bases in between. Germline CDR1 is SGHVS and CDR2 is FNYEAQ. In nucleotides, the CDR3 is TGTGCCAGCAGCTTAGGTCTAGATCGCTACGAGCAGTACTTC. Amino acid sequence: CASSLGLDRYEQYF.

The CDR3 nucleotides are TGTGCCAGCAAATTACAGCAATACGAGCAGTACTTC. This sequence encodes CASKLQQYEQYF. The J gene is TRBJ2-7, the V gene TRBV2; D not certain. Germline values: CDR1 SNHLY, CDR2 FYNNEI. The CDR3 is 12 residues long. Trimming took 7 bases from V and 4 from J, leaving 11 bases between them.